These 22 T cell receptor beta chains share one sample of origin, sequenced in a study of blood T cell repertoires in COVID-19. This table comes from immunoSEQ multiplex PCR, and its TCRdb copy is limited to in-frame clones, with some not included. The sample yields around 700,000 clones, over 80% seen once. Sequenced: peripheral blood. These TCRs come from a woman in her late teens or twenties with acute or convalescent COVID-19.

The chain joins TRBV11-3 to TRBJ1-1; maybe TRBD1 (6 bases). Germline CDR1 SGHNT, CDR2 YENEEA. The germline V and J ends were trimmed by 3 bases and 8 bases, with 13 bases remaining between them. The CDR3 loop spans 13 amino acids. In DNA form, the CDR3 reads TGTGCCAGCAGCTTGTCGGGACACTCGGAAGCTTTCTTT. It codes for CASSLSGHSEAFF.

This chain links TRBV19 with TRBJ1-4; D is possibly TRBD1 (5 bases). The V gene's germline CDR1 is LNHDA and CDR2 SQIVND (reference sequence). The CDR3 contains 13 residues. Trimming removed 5 bases from V and 6 bases from J, with 10 bases in between. CDR3 bases: TGTGCCAGTAGTGGGACTAGACATGAAAAACTGTTTTTT. It yields the protein CASSGTRHEKLFF.

The J gene is TRBJ2-7, the V gene TRBV7-9; D may be TRBD1 (5 bases). V lost 4 bases and J 5 bases, leaving 12 bases between the germline ends. This CDR3 spans 13 amino acids. Germline CDR1 and CDR2: SEHNR and FQNEAQ (reference sequence). For the CDR3, the DNA is TGTGCCAGCAGCTCTCAGGGTAGGGACGAGCAGTACTTC. Encoded protein: CASSSQGRDEQYF.

The V call is TRBV6-5, the J call TRBJ2-1; tentative D call: TRBD2 (5 bases). The length of the CDR3 is 13 residues. From germline, CDR1 is MNHEY and CDR2 SVGAGI. Deletions cut 7 bases from V and 6 bases from J, with 13 bases between. CDR3 loop: CASIRPGTNEQFF. CDR3 coding DNA: TGTGCCAGCATCCGACCGGGAACCAATGAGCAGTTCTTC.

The chain employs TRBV18 and TRBJ2-7; D is unclear. Trimming removed 6 bases at V and 3 bases at J, with 9 bases between. The CDR3 loop spans 12 amino acids. Germline V gene data show CDR1 as KGHSH and CDR2 as LQKENI. The CDR3 DNA sequence: TGTGCCAGCTCCTCCTCCAGCTACGAGCAGTACTTC. This translates into CASSSSSYEQYF.

This chain uses TRBV19 with TRBJ2-1; 8 bases are shared with TRBD1. V was pared by 1 base and J by 5 bases, with 4 bases of the junction left unmatched. The CDR3 runs to 15 residues. Germline lookup yields CDR1 LNHDA and CDR2 SQIVND (reference sequence). CDR3 bases: TGTGCCAGTAGTATAGGGCCAGGGGGCCACAATGAGCAGTTCTTC. It encodes CASSIGPGGHNEQFF.

This clone was detected a few times. The V and J genes are TRBV9 and TRBJ1-5; maybe TRBD1 (5 bases). Trimming took off 0 bases at V and 7 bases at J, with 11 bases between the two ends. Germline loops: CDR1 SGDLS, CDR2 YYNGEE. The CDR3 is 14 amino acids. The CDR3 protein is CASSVAGLGQPQHF. The CDR3 nucleotides are TGTGCCAGCAGCGTAGCAGGGTTGGGGCAGCCCCAGCATTTT.

The chain joins TRBV6-5 to TRBJ2-1; the D gene is possibly TRBD2 (7 bases). Germline CDR1 is MNHEY and CDR2 is SVGAGI. The CDR3 spans 14 residues. V gave up 6 bases and J gave up 8 bases, with 17 bases separating them. Here the CDR3 DNA reads TGTGCCAGCAGCAAGGGGGGGCCGCAAGATGAGCAGTTCTTC. Amino acid sequence: CASSKGGPQDEQFF.

In this sample, this clone turned up a few times. The V gene is TRBV14, the J gene TRBJ1-2, with D maybe TRBD1 (6 bases). Trimming removed 0 bases from V and 5 bases from J, with 13 bases in between. Germline V gene sequence: CDR1 SGHDN, CDR2 FVKESK. This CDR3 has 15 residues. CDR3 residues: CASSQEIGTQYGYTF. The CDR3 nucleotides are TGTGCCAGCAGCCAAGAAATCGGGACACAGTATGGCTACACCTTC.

The chain links TRBV3-1 (or the pseudogene TRBV3-2) to TRBJ1-6; 7 nucleotides match TRBD1. The germline V gene encodes CDR1 LGHDT and CDR2 YNNKEL (reference sequence). The V gene end was trimmed by 3 bases and the J gene end by 5 bases; junction bases not matched to a gene: 10. The CDR3 spans 17 residues. CDR3: CASSQGYRTGHNSPLHF. Written as DNA, the CDR3 is TGTGCCAGCAGCCAGGGGTATCGGACAGGCCATAATTCACCCCTCCACTTT.

This rearrangement joins TRBV4-2 to TRBJ1-2; a weak D match, TRBD1 (5 bases). This CDR3 is 16 amino acids long. Germline values: CDR1 LGHNA, CDR2 YNFKEQ. V was shortened by 1 base and J by 0 bases, with 12 bases between the two germline ends. DNA for the CDR3: TGTGCCAGCAGCCAAGGCGGGGCAGCAGCTAACTATGGCTACACCTTC. This gives the protein CASSQGGAAANYGYTF.

In this sample, this clone turned up once. The chain uses TRBV9 and TRBJ1-2; possibly TRBD1 for D (5 bases). The ends were cut back, 4 bases at V and 7 bases at J, with 23 bases in the middle. Germline V CDR1 and CDR2: SGDLS, YYNGEE. CDR3 length equals 16 residues. In DNA form, the CDR3 reads TGTGCCAGCAGCCCGCTACCTTCAGACAGTCCAGGTGGCTACACCTTC. Translating gives CASSPLPSDSPGGYTF.

The table lists this clone with a count of one. The chain combines TRBV18 with TRBJ1-1; 7 nucleotides align to TRBD1. Germline V CDR1 and CDR2: KGHSH, LQKENI. V was clipped by 0 bases and J by 7 bases; unmatched bases: 5. The CDR3 sequence is 14 residues long. The CDR3 DNA reads as TGTGCCAGCTCACCACCGAGGGGGCTCGGTGAAGCTTTCTTT. It codes for CASSPPRGLGEAFF.

V usage is TRBV6-1 and J usage is TRBJ1-1, with D uncertain. The CDR3 runs to 15 residues. Looked up from germline, CDR1 is MNHNS and CDR2 is SASEGT. The V and J ends lost 3 bases and 3 bases respectively, with 14 bases between them. CDR3 bases: TGTGCCAGCAGTGAGCGACCGGCGGGGTACACTGAAGCTTTCTTT. It codes for CASSERPAGYTEAFF.

The chain joins TRBV27 to TRBJ1-2; TRBD1 aligns across 7 bases. This CDR3 spans 15 amino acids. Trimming removed 1 base from V and 7 bases from J; junction bases left unmatched: 9. Per the germline V gene, CDR1 is MNHEY and CDR2 is SMNVEV (reference sequence). CDR3 loop: CASSLLAGGSVGYTF. The CDR3 nucleotides are TGTGCCAGCAGTTTATTGGCAGGGGGTTCGGTTGGCTACACCTTC.

This chain connects TRBV27 to TRBJ2-6; no clear D. CDR1 is MNHEY, CDR2 SMNVEV, per germline (reference sequence). V dropped 11 bases and J dropped 3 bases, with 8 bases sitting between them. This CDR3 comprises 12 residues. The CDR3 here is CACRDGANVLTF. The CDR3 DNA follows: TGTGCCTGTCGCGATGGGGCCAACGTCCTGACTTTC.

This sequence joins TRBV12-3 or TRBV12-4 and TRBJ1-1, with D possibly matching TRBD1 (6 bases). CDR3 length: 13 residues. Trimming took 3 bases from V and 11 from J, leaving 16 bases between them. CDR3 DNA sequence: TGTGCCAGCAGTTTCTTTTCGACAGGTTGGGCTTTCTTT. Protein: CASSFFSTGWAFF.

The rearrangement uses TRBV5-6 and TRBJ2-7; 9 bases map to TRBD2. The CDR3 loop spans 14 amino acids. J gave up 3 bases and V 3 bases, and 4 bases lay outside the gene matches. CDR1 SGHDT and CDR2 YYEEEE come from the germline V gene. CDR3: CASSSGTSLYEQYF. DNA of the CDR3: TGTGCCAGCAGCTCCGGGACTAGCCTCTACGAGCAGTACTTC.

The chain joins TRBV2 to TRBJ1-2, with 7 bases matching TRBD1. This CDR3 region has 15 residues. The trim removed 3 bases at V and 5 bases at J, leaving 9 bases unmatched. CDR1 is SNHLY, CDR2 FYNNEI, per germline. CDR3: CASSDKWDSIYGYTF. In DNA form, the CDR3 reads TGTGCCAGCAGTGACAAGTGGGACAGCATATATGGCTACACCTTC. The complete variable domain, with remaining parts taken from reference TRBV2 and TRBJ1-2, reads EPEVTQTPSHQVTQMGQEVILRCVPISNHLYFYWYRQILGQKVEFLVSFYNNEISEKSEIFDDQFSVERPDGSNFTLKIRSTKLEDSAMYFCASSDKWDSIYGYTFGSGTRLTVV.

The chain uses TRBV21-1 and TRBJ2-3; the DNA was not used to check the table's D call, TRBD2. TRBV21-1 is recorded as a pseudogene. The CDR3 has 17 residues. CDR3 sequence (DNA): TGTGCCAGCAGCAATACTAGCGGGGGGGCCTGGACAGACACGCAGTATTTT. It codes for CASSNTSGGAWTDTQYF.

The DNA for the CDR3 is TGTGCCAGTAAGCCGGCAGGGAAACAAGGTGGCTACACCTTC. As protein: CASKPAGKQGGYTF. The chain couples TRBV27 to TRBJ1-2; a weak D match, TRBD1 (5 bases). CDR1 is MNHEY and CDR2 is SMNVEV in the germline V gene (reference sequence). The CDR3 totals 14 residues. Trimming took off 9 bases at V and 7 bases at J, with 21 bases between the two ends.

The J gene is TRBJ1-1, the V gene TRBV10-3; 7 bases match TRBD1. Germline V gives CDR1 ENHRY, CDR2 SYGVKD. The CDR3 is 14 residues long. Losses at the gene ends were 10 bases for V and 8 bases for J; bases not matched to a gene: 16. The CDR3 is CATKVDRASIEAFF. The CDR3 DNA reads as TGTGCCACCAAGGTCGACAGGGCTTCCATCGAAGCTTTCTTT.